These 13 T cell receptor beta chains share one sample of origin, sequenced in a study of Ad26.COV2.S vaccination and SARS-CoV-2 variants. The treatment denotes: roughly 19 received Ad26.COV2.S at low or high dose, single or two shots; about 5 received placebo; per-sample allocation not given. Day 63 after the first vaccine or placebo injection was the time point for sampling. Only in-frame clones appear in the TCRdb table, and some are missing; sequencing was by immunoSEQ multiplex PCR. The sample consists of around 450,000 clones, nearly 90% of them appearing once. Sequenced material: peripheral blood, taken in a trial of Ad26.COV2.S vaccine versus placebo. Receptors were obtained from a person between 18 and 65 years old who received the Ad26.COV2.S COVID-19 vaccine or a placebo.

A word on this clone: The same CDR3 can be traced to other DNA sequences in this sample. V gene TRBV11-2 combines with J gene TRBJ2-7; D uncertain. This CDR3 region has 11 residues. Trimming took 5 bases from V and 4 from J, leaving 6 bases between them. The germline CDR1 and CDR2 sequences are SGHAT and FQNNGV. This CDR3 reads CASSPKYEQYF. The CDR3 DNA reads as TGTGCCAGCAGCCCCAAATACGAGCAGTACTTC.

The chain uses TRBV28 and TRBJ1-2; D gene unclear. Germline loops: CDR1 MDHEN, CDR2 SYDVKM. Trimming left V 8 bases short and J 1 base short, with 23 bases between. The CDR3 consists of 17 residues. Written as DNA, the CDR3 is TGTGCCAGCTCACATGTGGGGTCCGGCCTAATTAACTATGGCTACACCTTC. This sequence encodes CASSHVGSGLINYGYTF.

The count of this clone is one. The chain recombines TRBV19 with TRBJ2-1, with D hard to call. Trimming cost V 3 bases and J 0 bases, with 9 bases left between them. The CDR3 runs 15 residues. Germline values: CDR1 LNHDA, CDR2 SQIVND (reference sequence). The DNA of the CDR3 is TGTGCCAGTAGTATCCTTTTAAGCTCCTACAATGAGCAGTTCTTC. Protein product: CASSILLSSYNEQFF.

This rearrangement joins TRBV4-3 to TRBJ2-2; no clear D gene. CDR1 and CDR2 from the germline V gene are LGHNA and YSLEER. This CDR3 has 14 residues. V was clipped by 0 bases and J by 8 bases, with 10 bases between them. The CDR3 coding sequence is TGCGCCAGCAGCCAAGAGGCAGTAGGAGGGGAGCTGTTTTTT. Translation: CASSQEAVGGELFF.

The chain uses TRBV3-1 (or the pseudogene TRBV3-2) and TRBJ1-1, with a tentative D call TRBD1 (5 bases). Germline V gives CDR1 LGHDT, CDR2 YNNKEL (reference sequence). CDR3 length: 15 residues. V was clipped by 1 base and J by 3 bases, with 12 bases between them. The CDR3 spells CASSQVGAGYTEAFF. As DNA, the CDR3 is TGTGCCAGCAGCCAAGTCGGGGCGGGTTACACTGAAGCTTTCTTT.

The chain couples TRBV6-5 to TRBJ2-3; 12 nucleotides match TRBD2. Per germline, CDR1 MNHEY and CDR2 SVGAGI. The CDR3 is 14 amino acids. V shed 11 bases and J 1 base; nucleotides not matched to a gene: 4. The CDR3 reads CAARLAGGTDTQYF. CDR3 bases: TGTGCCGCAAGACTAGCGGGGGGCACAGATACGCAGTATTTT.

This chain links TRBV6-6 with TRBJ2-5, with TRBD2 as a possible D gene (5 bases). The CDR3 sequence is 16 residues long. The germline V gene encodes CDR1 MNHNY and CDR2 SVGAGI (reference sequence). Trimming cost V 5 bases and J 3 bases, with 19 bases left between them. CDR3 residues: CASSRHGAAVEETQYF. In DNA form, the CDR3 reads TGTGCCAGCAGTCGACATGGAGCGGCGGTGGAAGAGACCCAGTACTTC.

The chain carries TRBV7-3 and TRBJ2-3; 7 positions match TRBD2. The CDR3 totals 15 residues. Germline V lookup: CDR1 SGHTA, CDR2 FQGTGA. The J segment lost 1 base and the V segment lost 0 bases, leaving 1 base of the junction unmatched. The DNA for the CDR3 is TGTGCCAGCAGCTTAACACGGGGGGGCACAGATACGCAGTATTTT. Its translation is CASSLTRGGTDTQYF.

The CDR3 DNA reads TGTGCCAGCAGCCCCACCGGACACGGCACAGATACGCAGTATTTT. This translates into CASSPTGHGTDTQYF. The rearrangement joins TRBV7-2 to TRBJ2-3, with TRBD1 as a possible D gene (5 bases). The CDR3 consists of 15 residues. Germline lookup yields CDR1 SGHTA and CDR2 FQGNSA. V lost 5 bases and J lost 1, with 13 bases in between.

This clone has a single count. V is TRBV5-1 and J is TRBJ1-1; D is possibly TRBD1 (6 bases). Looked up from germline, CDR1 is SGHRS and CDR2 is YFSETQ. The CDR3 consists of 15 residues. Trimming stripped 1 base from V and 5 bases from J, with 15 bases between. The CDR3 here is CASSLSGGRETEAFF. The CDR3 coding sequence is TGCGCCAGCAGCTTGTCCGGGGGGCGAGAGACTGAAGCTTTCTTT.

The gene calls are TRBV9 and TRBJ2-3; D gene uncertain. Trimming removed 0 bases at V and 6 bases at J, with 17 bases between. The CDR3 totals 16 residues. The germline V gene encodes CDR1 SGDLS and CDR2 YYNGEE. CDR3 residues: CASSVGGQLLGDTQYF. CDR3 nucleotides: TGTGCCAGCAGCGTAGGTGGCCAGCTCCTCGGGGATACGCAGTATTTT.

J is TRBJ2-3 and V is TRBV5-4; TRBD1 or TRBD2 may be the D gene (5 bases each). The CDR3 length is 15 residues. Deletions cut 0 bases from V and 5 bases from J, with 13 bases between. The germline CDR1 and CDR2 sequences are SGHNT and YYREEE (reference sequence). The CDR3 here is CASSLDRTAEDTQYF. As DNA, the CDR3 is TGTGCCAGCAGCTTGGACAGGACTGCAGAAGATACGCAGTATTTT.

The chain is built from TRBV9 and TRBJ2-2; D could derive from TRBD1 or TRBD2 (5 bases each). V lost 4 bases and J 5 bases, leaving 12 bases between the germline ends. CDR1 is SGDLS, CDR2 YYNGEE, per germline. CDR3 size: 14 residues. CDR3 amino acids: CASSPRGGTGELFF. The CDR3 nucleotides are TGTGCCAGCAGCCCGAGGGGCGGGACCGGGGAGCTGTTTTTT.